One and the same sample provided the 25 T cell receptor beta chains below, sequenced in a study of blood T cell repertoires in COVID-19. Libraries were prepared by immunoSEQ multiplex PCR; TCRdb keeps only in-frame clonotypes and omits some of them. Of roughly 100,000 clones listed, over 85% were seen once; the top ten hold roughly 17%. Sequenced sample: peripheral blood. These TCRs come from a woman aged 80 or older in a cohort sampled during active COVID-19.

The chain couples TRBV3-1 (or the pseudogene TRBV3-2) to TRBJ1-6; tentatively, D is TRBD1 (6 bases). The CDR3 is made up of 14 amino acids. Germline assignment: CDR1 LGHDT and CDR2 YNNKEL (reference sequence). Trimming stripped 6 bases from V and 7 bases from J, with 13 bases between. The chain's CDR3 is CASRPRGGNSPLHF. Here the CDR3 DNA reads TGTGCCAGCAGACCTAGAGGGGGAAATTCACCCCTCCACTTT.

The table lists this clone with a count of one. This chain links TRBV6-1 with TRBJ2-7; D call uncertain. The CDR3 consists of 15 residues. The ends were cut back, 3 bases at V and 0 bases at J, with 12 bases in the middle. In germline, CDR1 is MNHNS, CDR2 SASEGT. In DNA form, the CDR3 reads TGTGCCAGCAGTGACGTAGTCCGAAGCTCCTACGAGCAGTACTTC. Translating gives CASSDVVRSSYEQYF.

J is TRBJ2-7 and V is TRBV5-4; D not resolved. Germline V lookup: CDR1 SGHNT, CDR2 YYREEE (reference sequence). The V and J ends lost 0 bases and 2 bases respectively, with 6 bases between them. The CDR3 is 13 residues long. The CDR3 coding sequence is TGTGCCAGCAGCTTGGACCCGGCCTACGAGCAGTACTTC. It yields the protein CASSLDPAYEQYF.

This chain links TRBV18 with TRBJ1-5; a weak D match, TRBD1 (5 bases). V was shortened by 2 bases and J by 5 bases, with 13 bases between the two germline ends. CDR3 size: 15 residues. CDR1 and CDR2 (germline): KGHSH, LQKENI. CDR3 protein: CASSPGGSRDQPQHF. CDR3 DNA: TGTGCCAGCTCACCAGGGGGGTCCCGCGATCAGCCCCAGCATTTT. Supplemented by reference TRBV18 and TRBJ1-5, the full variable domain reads NAGVMQNPRHLVRRRGQEARLRCSPMKGHSHVYWYRQLPEEGLKFMVYLQKENIIDESGMPKERFSAEFPKEGPSILRIQQVVRGDSAAYFCASSPGGSRDQPQHFGDGTRLSIL.

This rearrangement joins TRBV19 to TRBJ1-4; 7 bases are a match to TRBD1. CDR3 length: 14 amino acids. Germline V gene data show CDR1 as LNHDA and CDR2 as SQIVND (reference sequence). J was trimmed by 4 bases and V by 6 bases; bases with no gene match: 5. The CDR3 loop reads CASSGTAGNEKLFF. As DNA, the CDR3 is TGTGCCAGTAGCGGGACAGCGGGTAATGAAAAACTGTTTTTT.

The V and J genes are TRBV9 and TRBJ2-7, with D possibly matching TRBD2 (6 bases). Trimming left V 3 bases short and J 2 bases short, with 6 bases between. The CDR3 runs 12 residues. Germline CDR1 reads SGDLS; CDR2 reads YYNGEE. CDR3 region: CASSGGAYEQYF. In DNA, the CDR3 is TGTGCCAGCAGCGGGGGGGCCTACGAGCAGTACTTC.

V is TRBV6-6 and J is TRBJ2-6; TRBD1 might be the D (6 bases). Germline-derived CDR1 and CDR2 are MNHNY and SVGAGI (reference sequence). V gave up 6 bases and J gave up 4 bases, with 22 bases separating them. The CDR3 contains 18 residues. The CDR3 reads CASRRTGTEWSGANVLTF. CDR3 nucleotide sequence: TGTGCCAGCAGACGAACAGGGACGGAGTGGTCCGGGGCCAACGTCCTGACTTTC.

The CDR3 here is CASSQDTGTGRNEQFF. The CDR3, as DNA: TGTGCCAGCAGCCAAGATACTGGGACAGGGAGGAATGAGCAGTTCTTC. V usage is TRBV3-1 (or the pseudogene TRBV3-2) and J usage is TRBJ2-1; 9 positions match TRBD1. V lost 0 bases and J lost 7; bases outside the gene matches: 7. There are 16 residues in the CDR3. The germline V gene has CDR1 LGHDT and CDR2 YNNKEL (reference sequence).

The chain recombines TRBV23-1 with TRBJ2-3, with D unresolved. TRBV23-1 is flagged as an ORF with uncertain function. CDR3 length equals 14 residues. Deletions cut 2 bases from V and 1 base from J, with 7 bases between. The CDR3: CASSQEVRTDTQYF. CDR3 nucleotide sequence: TGCGCCAGCAGTCAAGAGGTACGCACAGATACGCAGTATTTT.

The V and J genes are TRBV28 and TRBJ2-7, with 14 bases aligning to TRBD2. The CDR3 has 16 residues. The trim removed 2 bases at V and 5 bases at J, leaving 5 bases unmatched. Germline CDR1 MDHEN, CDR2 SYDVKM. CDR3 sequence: CASSLTGTSGSHEQYF. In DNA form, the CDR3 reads TGTGCCAGCAGTTTAACCGGGACTAGCGGGAGCCACGAGCAGTACTTC.

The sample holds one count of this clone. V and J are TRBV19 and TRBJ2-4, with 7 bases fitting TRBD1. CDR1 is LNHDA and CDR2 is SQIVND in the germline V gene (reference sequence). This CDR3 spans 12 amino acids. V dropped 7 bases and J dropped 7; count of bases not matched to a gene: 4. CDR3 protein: CASTQDRNIQYF. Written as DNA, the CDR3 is TGTGCCAGTACCCAGGACAGGAACATTCAGTACTTC.

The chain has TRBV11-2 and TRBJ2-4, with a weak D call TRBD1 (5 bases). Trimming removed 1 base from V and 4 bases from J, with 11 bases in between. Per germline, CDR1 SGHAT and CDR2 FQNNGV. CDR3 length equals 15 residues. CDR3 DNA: TGTGCCAGCAGCTTAGGTCAACAGGTTAAAAACATTCAGTACTTC. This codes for CASSLGQQVKNIQYF.

CDR3 in DNA: TGTGCCAGCAGGCCGGACGGAGGCGGCACTGAAGCTTTCTTT. Its translation: CASRPDGGGTEAFF. The gene calls are TRBV2 and TRBJ1-1, with D uncertain. The germline V gene encodes CDR1 SNHLY and CDR2 FYNNEI. The CDR3 loop spans 14 amino acids. V was clipped by 6 bases and J by 4 bases, with 15 bases between them. The full variable domain, with the rest looked up from reference TRBV2 and TRBJ1-1, is EPEVTQTPSHQVTQMGQEVILRCVPISNHLYFYWYRQILGQKVEFLVSFYNNEISEKSEIFDDQFSVERPDGSNFTLKIRSTKLEDSAMYFCASRPDGGGTEAFFGQGTRLTVV.

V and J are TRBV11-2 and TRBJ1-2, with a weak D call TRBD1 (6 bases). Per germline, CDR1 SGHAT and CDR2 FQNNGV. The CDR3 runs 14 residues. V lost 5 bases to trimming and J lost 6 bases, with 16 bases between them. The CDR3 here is CASSVQGFQDGYTF. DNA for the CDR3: TGTGCCAGCAGCGTCCAGGGGTTTCAGGATGGCTACACCTTC.

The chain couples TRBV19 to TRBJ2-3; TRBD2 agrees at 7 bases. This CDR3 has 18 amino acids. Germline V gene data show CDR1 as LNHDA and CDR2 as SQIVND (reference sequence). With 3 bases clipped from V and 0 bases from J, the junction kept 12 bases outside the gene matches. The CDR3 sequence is CASSILGAGTKSTDTQYF. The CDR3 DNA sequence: TGTGCCAGTAGTATTTTGGGAGCGGGGACTAAAAGCACAGATACGCAGTATTTT.

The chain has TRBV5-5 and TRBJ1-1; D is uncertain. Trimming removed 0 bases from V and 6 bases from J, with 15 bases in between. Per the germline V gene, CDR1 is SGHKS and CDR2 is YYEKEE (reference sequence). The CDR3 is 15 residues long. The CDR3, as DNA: TGTGCCAGCAGCTTGGGAGTGGTAACTCCTGCTGAAGCTTTCTTT. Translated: CASSLGVVTPAEAFF. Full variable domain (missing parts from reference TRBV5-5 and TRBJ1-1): DAGVTQSPTHLIKTRGQQVTLRCSPISGHKSVSWYQQVLGQGPQFIFQYYEKEERGRGNFPDRFSARQFPNYSSELNVNALLLGDSALYLCASSLGVVTPAEAFFGQGTRLTVV.

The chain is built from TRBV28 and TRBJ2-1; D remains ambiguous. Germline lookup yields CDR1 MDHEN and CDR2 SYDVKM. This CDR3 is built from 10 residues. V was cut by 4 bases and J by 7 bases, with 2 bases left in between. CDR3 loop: CASSSNEQFF. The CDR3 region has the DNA TGTGCCAGCAGTTCTAATGAGCAGTTCTTC.

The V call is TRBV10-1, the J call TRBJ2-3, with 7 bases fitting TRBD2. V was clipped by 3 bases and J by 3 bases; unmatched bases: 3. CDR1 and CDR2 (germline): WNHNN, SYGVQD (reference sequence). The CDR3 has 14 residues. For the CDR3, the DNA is TGCGCCAGCAGTGACGGGGGGAATACAGATACGCAGTATTTT. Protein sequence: CASSDGGNTDTQYF.

The CDR3 spells CASSTGGNEKLFF. CDR3 DNA: TGTGCCAGCTCGACAGGGGGCAATGAAAAACTGTTTTTT. The V gene is TRBV18, the J gene TRBJ1-4, with 10 nucleotides matching TRBD1. Germline lookup yields CDR1 KGHSH and CDR2 LQKENI. The CDR3 has 13 residues. The V segment lost 6 bases and the J segment 5 bases; nucleotides outside the gene matches: 0.

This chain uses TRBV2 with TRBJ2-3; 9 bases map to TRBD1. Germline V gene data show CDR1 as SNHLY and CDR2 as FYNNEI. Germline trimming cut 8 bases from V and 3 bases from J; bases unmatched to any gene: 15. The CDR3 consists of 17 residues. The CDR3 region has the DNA TGTGCCAGCTTTGGGCCACGGACAGGGGTGTTGACAGATACGCAGTATTTT. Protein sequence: CASFGPRTGVLTDTQYF.

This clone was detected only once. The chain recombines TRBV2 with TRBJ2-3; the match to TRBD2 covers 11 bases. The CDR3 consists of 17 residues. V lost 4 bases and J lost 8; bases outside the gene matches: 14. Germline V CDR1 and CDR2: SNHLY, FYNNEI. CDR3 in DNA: TGTGCCAGCAGTGTTGGGGACCTAGCGGGGGGAGGAGGTACGCAGTATTTT. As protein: CASSVGDLAGGGGTQYF.

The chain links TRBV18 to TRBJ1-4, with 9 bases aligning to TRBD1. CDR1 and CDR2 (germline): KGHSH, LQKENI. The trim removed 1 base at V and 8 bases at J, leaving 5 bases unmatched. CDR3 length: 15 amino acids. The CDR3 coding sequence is TGTGCCAGCTCACCACGGGGGACAGGGAACGAAAAACTGTTTTTT. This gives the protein CASSPRGTGNEKLFF.

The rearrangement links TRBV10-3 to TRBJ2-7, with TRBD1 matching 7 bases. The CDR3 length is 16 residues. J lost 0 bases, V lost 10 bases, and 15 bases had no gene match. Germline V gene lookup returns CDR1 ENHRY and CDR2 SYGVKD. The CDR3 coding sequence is TGTGCCACCCAAATACCCGAGGGGGCGAACTCCTACGAGCAGTACTTC. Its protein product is CATQIPEGANSYEQYF.

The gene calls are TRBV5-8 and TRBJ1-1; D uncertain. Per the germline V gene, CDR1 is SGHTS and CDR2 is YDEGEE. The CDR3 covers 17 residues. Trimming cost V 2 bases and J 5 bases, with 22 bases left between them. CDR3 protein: CASSFKAGTYRGTEAFF. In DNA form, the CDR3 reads TGTGCCAGCAGCTTTAAGGCAGGCACATACCGCGGGACTGAAGCTTTCTTT.

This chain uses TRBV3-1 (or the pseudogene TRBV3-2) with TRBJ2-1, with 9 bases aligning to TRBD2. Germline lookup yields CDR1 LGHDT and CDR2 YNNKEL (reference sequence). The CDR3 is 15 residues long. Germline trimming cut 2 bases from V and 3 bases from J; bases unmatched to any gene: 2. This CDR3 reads CASSQFSGSYNEQFF. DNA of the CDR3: TGTGCCAGCAGCCAATTTAGCGGGAGCTACAATGAGCAGTTCTTC.